What follows are 30 T cell receptor beta chains derived from one specimen sequenced in a study of spatial heterogeneity in lung cancer. MiXCR was run by TCRdb on the 5' RACE reads, yielding one entry per CDR3 protein. There are roughly 80,000 distinct CDR3 sequences in the sample; 8% occur only once, and approximately 6.3% lies in the top ten. The sample's time point: sample taken at primary tumor resection. Sequences were derived from PBMCs, sampled at surgery. The receptors stem from a male donor with early-stage non-small cell lung cancer.

J is TRBJ1-1 and V is TRBV6-5; maybe TRBD1 (6 bases). The V gene lost 2 bases and the J gene lost 1 base, with 20 bases spanning the gap. Per germline, CDR1 MNHEY and CDR2 SVGAGI. The CDR3 runs 18 residues. The CDR3 protein is CASSYRYGQGRTNTEAFF. CDR3 DNA: TGTGCCAGCAGTTACCGTTACGGCCAGGGGCGAACGAACACTGAAGCTTTCTTT.

The chain is built from TRBV10-3 and TRBJ1-1, with 7 bases identical to TRBD1. Germline CDR1 ENHRY, CDR2 SYGVKD. Trimming at V came to 4 bases and at J to 1 base, leaving 3 bases not matched to a gene. This CDR3 region has 14 residues. CDR3 residues: CAISGGTENTEAFF. The CDR3 DNA reads as TGTGCCATCAGTGGGGGGACAGAGAACACTGAAGCTTTCTTT.

This clonotype has at least ten counts. The chain combines TRBV9 with TRBJ2-1, with TRBD2 matching 13 bases. Germline values: CDR1 SGDLS, CDR2 YYNGEE. The CDR3 has 16 residues. Unmatched junction bases numbered 3, after V lost 2 bases and J lost 4 bases. CDR3: CASSVGLAGAYNEQFF. The CDR3 nucleotides read TGTGCCAGCAGCGTCGGACTAGCGGGAGCATACAATGAGCAGTTCTTC.

This clonotype has a count of ten or more. The rearrangement uses TRBV4-2 and TRBJ1-1, with a weak D call TRBD1 (5 bases). The CDR3 is 15 amino acids. Per the germline V gene, CDR1 is LGHNA and CDR2 is YNFKEQ. Trimming left V 1 base short and J 3 bases short, with 12 bases between. The CDR3 loop reads CASSQAGLGDTEAFF. The CDR3 DNA is TGTGCCAGCAGCCAAGCAGGGTTGGGGGACACTGAAGCTTTCTTT.

In this sample, this clonotype turned up many times. The chain combines TRBV28 with TRBJ1-2; 7 bases are shared with TRBD1. Germline V lookup: CDR1 MDHEN, CDR2 SYDVKM. The CDR3 has 13 residues. Trimming at V came to 6 bases and at J to 6 bases, leaving 7 bases not matched to a gene. The CDR3 protein is CASSTGASDGYTF. CDR3 nucleotides: TGTGCCAGCAGCACAGGGGCTTCTGATGGCTACACCTTC.

This clonotype was picked up many times. The V gene is TRBV7-8, the J gene TRBJ2-5; 10 positions agree with TRBD2. V trimming: 5 bases; J trimming: 5 bases; junction bases outside the gene matches: 11. The CDR3 covers 16 residues. CDR1 and CDR2 from the germline V gene are SGHVS and FQNEAQ. CDR3 DNA: TGTGCCAGCAGCGCCTATAGCGGGAGGTATCCTGAGACCCAGTACTTC. Protein sequence: CASSAYSGRYPETQYF.

This clonotype occurred a few times. V and J are TRBV11-2 and TRBJ2-5; 7 bases are a match to TRBD2. J was trimmed by 2 bases and V by 3 bases; bases with no gene match: 3. The germline V gene has CDR1 SGHAT and CDR2 FQNNGV. This CDR3 region has 14 residues. As DNA, the CDR3 is TGTGCCAGCAGCTTCCGGACTAGGCAAGAGACCCAGTACTTC. Its protein product is CASSFRTRQETQYF.

This chain connects TRBV12-3 or TRBV12-4 to TRBJ1-4; tentative D call: TRBD1 (5 bases). Trimming removed 7 bases at V and 6 bases at J, with 18 bases between. The CDR3 contains 15 residues. The CDR3 reads CASTPRGLRDEKLFF. CDR3 in DNA: TGTGCCAGCACCCCCCGGGGACTAAGGGATGAAAAACTGTTTTTT.

This clonotype was seen more than once but under ten times. J is TRBJ2-3 and V is TRBV10-3; 7 positions match TRBD2. CDR1 and CDR2 from the germline V gene are ENHRY and SYGVKD. The ends lost 4 bases at V and 0 bases at J; junction bases unmatched: 4. This CDR3 spans 15 amino acids. For the CDR3, the DNA is TGTGCCATCAGTGTAGACGGGGGGAGCACAGATACGCAGTATTTT. Its translation: CAISVDGGSTDTQYF.

In this sample, this clonotype turned up many times. The J gene is TRBJ1-5, the V gene TRBV12-3 or TRBV12-4; D ambiguous. This CDR3 has 13 amino acids. V gave up 6 bases and J gave up 7 bases, with 13 bases separating them. CDR3 sequence reads: CASSPNIDQPQHF. As DNA, the CDR3 is TGTGCCAGCAGCCCCAACATCGACCAGCCCCAGCATTTT.

This clonotype was observed at least ten times. V usage is TRBV28 and J usage is TRBJ1-1; D unclear. Germline CDR1 reads MDHEN; CDR2 reads SYDVKM. The CDR3 length is 13 residues. The ends were cut back, 2 bases at V and 2 bases at J, with 6 bases in the middle. CDR3 in DNA: TGTGCCAGCAGTTTACTGGGCAACACTGAAGCTTTCTTT. Protein product: CASSLLGNTEAFF.

This clonotype appeared many times. The rearrangement joins TRBV7-2 to TRBJ1-1, with 10 bases lining up with TRBD1. Germline loops: CDR1 SGHTA, CDR2 FQGNSA. The CDR3 spans 17 residues. V shed 5 bases, J shed 0 bases, and the junction held 9 bases outside the gene matches. The CDR3 reads CASSPHRDRGLNTEAFF. DNA for the CDR3: TGTGCCAGCAGCCCACACCGGGACAGGGGCCTGAACACTGAAGCTTTCTTT. The full variable domain, with the rest looked up from reference TRBV7-2 and TRBJ1-1, is GAGVSQSPSNKVTEKGKDVELRCDPISGHTALYWYRQSLGQGLEFLIYFQGNSAPDKSGLPSDRFSAERTGGSVSTLTIQRTQQEDSAVYLCASSPHRDRGLNTEAFFGQGTRLTVV.

This clonotype was counted ten times or more. The genes are TRBV7-9 and TRBJ2-7; a weak D match, TRBD1 (6 bases). This CDR3 comprises 15 residues. V gave up 1 base and J gave up 1 base, with 11 bases separating them. Germline CDR1 is SEHNR and CDR2 is FQNEAQ (reference sequence). CDR3 nucleotide sequence: TGTGCCAGCAGCTTAGGCAGGGGAGAATCCTACGAGCAGTACTTC. Translated, it gives CASSLGRGESYEQYF.

This clonotype came up many times. J is TRBJ2-1 and V is TRBV4-1; 8 bases fit TRBD2. This CDR3 contains 16 residues. V trimming: 0 bases; J trimming: 1 base; junction bases outside the gene matches: 2. The germline V gene encodes CDR1 MGHRA and CDR2 YSYEKL. CDR3 sequence (DNA): TGCGCCAGCAGCCAAGATATAGCGGGATCCTACAATGAGCAGTTCTTC. It yields the protein CASSQDIAGSYNEQFF.

This clonotype was seen a handful of times. This chain connects TRBV7-2 to TRBJ2-5; 9 bases are shared with TRBD1. This CDR3 region has 14 residues. The germline CDR1 and CDR2 sequences are SGHTA and FQGNSA. V gave up 5 bases and J gave up 6 bases; unmatched junction bases: 7. Here the CDR3 DNA reads TGTGCCAGCAGCCCGGACAGGGGCGGGAAGACCCAGTACTTC. Its protein is CASSPDRGGKTQYF.

This clonotype has a handful of counts. The rearrangement joins TRBV7-2 to TRBJ2-3, with D perhaps TRBD2 (5 bases). The CDR3 is made up of 13 amino acids. In germline, CDR1 is SGHTA, CDR2 FQGNSA. V lost 3 bases and J 2 bases, leaving 6 bases between the germline ends. CDR3 coding DNA: TGTGCCAGCAGCTTCGGGATCACAGATACGCAGTATTTT. Encoded protein: CASSFGITDTQYF.

This clonotype was detected only a few times. This chain connects TRBV9 to TRBJ1-2, with 8 positions matching TRBD1. Per germline, CDR1 SGDLS and CDR2 YYNGEE. V lost 4 bases and J lost 3; bases outside the gene matches: 5. CDR3 length equals 14 residues. In DNA, the CDR3 is TGTGCCAGCAGCCCCTCACAGGGGGACTATGGCTACACCTTC. Amino acids: CASSPSQGDYGYTF.

The genes are TRBV6-6 and TRBJ2-7; TRBD2 matches 12 bases. Germline loops: CDR1 MNHNY, CDR2 SVGAGI (reference sequence). CDR3 length equals 16 residues. With V trimmed by 8 bases and J by 3 bases, 11 bases remained unmatched. The CDR3 DNA reads TGTGCCAGCGGATATCCGGGACTAGCGGGTCTCTACGAGCAGTACTTC. It yields the protein CASGYPGLAGLYEQYF.

This clonotype was seen a handful of times. In DNA, the CDR3 is TGTGCCAGCAGCGATCCTGAGCCTGAGGGCGGGGAGCTGTTTTTT. It codes for CASSDPEPEGGELFF. The chain employs TRBV6-2 or TRBV6-3 and TRBJ2-2; TRBD2 is a possible D gene (5 bases). Trimming removed 6 bases at V and 7 bases at J, with 18 bases between. The CDR3 covers 15 residues. From germline, CDR1 is MNHEY and CDR2 SVGEGT.

The sample holds many counts of this clonotype. The chain recombines TRBV5-5 with TRBJ2-5; the D gene is possibly TRBD2 (5 bases). The germline CDR1 and CDR2 sequences are SGHKS and YYEKEE (reference sequence). The CDR3 runs 15 residues. The ends were cut back, 3 bases at V and 4 bases at J, with 16 bases in the middle. The CDR3 DNA is TGTGCCAGCAGCTCACCGACTGGACGGGGAGAGACCCAGTACTTC. Residues: CASSSPTGRGETQYF.

This clonotype was recorded a few times. The chain carries TRBV12-5 and TRBJ1-5, with D possibly matching TRBD1 (6 bases). The CDR3 sequence is 14 residues long. Trimming stripped 2 bases from V and 3 bases from J, with 8 bases between. Germline V lookup: CDR1 LGHNT, CDR2 FRNRAP. The CDR3 loop is CASGLTGINQPQHF. The DNA of the CDR3 is TGTGCTAGTGGTTTGACAGGGATCAATCAGCCCCAGCATTTT.

This clonotype was detected only a few times. The V call is TRBV9, the J call TRBJ2-2, with 9 positions matching TRBD2. J gave up 6 bases and V 4 bases, and 10 bases lay outside the gene matches. Germline V gene sequence: CDR1 SGDLS, CDR2 YYNGEE. The CDR3 contains 16 residues. The chain's CDR3 is CASSPRGLAGSGELFF. The CDR3 nucleotides are TGTGCCAGCAGCCCACGAGGGCTAGCGGGATCCGGGGAGCTGTTTTTT.

Regarding this clonotype: A much larger clone differs by one base, so this may be a read error. This chain links TRBV4-3 with TRBJ1-2; 8 nucleotides line up with TRBD1. The V gene's germline CDR1 is LGHNA and CDR2 YSLEER. This CDR3 spans 17 amino acids. The CDR3 DNA sequence: TGCGCCAGCAGACAAGAACCACAAGGGACAGGCAACTATGGCTACACCTTC. This codes for CASRQEPQGTGNYGYTF.

This clonotype was observed a handful of times. The V gene is TRBV24-1, the J gene TRBJ2-1, with D perhaps given as TRBD1 or TRBD2 (5 bases each). There are 13 residues in the CDR3. Germline values: CDR1 KGHDR, CDR2 SFDVKD. With 9 bases removed from V and 8 bases from J, the gap between germline ends came to 16 bases. In nucleotides, the CDR3 is TGTGCCACCTCCGGGGCAGGTGAGGATGAGCAGTTCTTC. Its translation is CATSGAGEDEQFF.

This clonotype was picked up one time. One end of the junction does not line up with germline, which may come from a read error. The CDR3 nucleotides are TGTACCACCGAATACAGTCTCGGGACTAGCGGGAGGGCCTGTGAGTACGAGCAGTACTTC. Translated, it gives CTTEYSLGTSGRACEYEQYF. This sequence joins TRBV24-1 and TRBJ2-7; TRBD2 aligns across 16 bases. The CDR3 runs to 20 residues. From germline, CDR1 is KGHDR and CDR2 SFDVKD.

V is TRBV11-2 and J is TRBJ2-7; D may be TRBD2 (5 bases). Trimming took 0 bases from V and 1 from J, leaving 13 bases between them. This CDR3 has 16 residues. Germline CDR1 and CDR2: SGHAT and FQNNGV. The CDR3 here is CASSLDIGRVSYEQYF. CDR3 nucleotide sequence: TGTGCCAGCAGCTTAGATATAGGGAGAGTATCCTACGAGCAGTACTTC.

This clonotype was seen ten or more times. The V call is TRBV11-2, the J call TRBJ1-1, with D possibly TRBD1 on 5 matching bases. The CDR3 has 14 residues. Trimming stripped 7 bases from V and 5 bases from J, with 17 bases between. The V gene's germline CDR1 is SGHAT and CDR2 FQNNGV. CDR3: CASIPGRGRTEAFF. In nucleotides, the CDR3 is TGTGCCAGCATCCCAGGGCGGGGCAGGACTGAAGCTTTCTTT.

The sample holds many counts of this clonotype. The chain joins TRBV29-1 to TRBJ2-2; D perhaps matches TRBD1 (6 bases). The CDR3 consists of 14 residues. V was shortened by 6 bases and J by 1 base, with 12 bases between the two germline ends. Per the germline V gene, CDR1 is SQVTM and CDR2 is ANQGSEA. The CDR3: CSVAGTLNTGELFF. The CDR3 DNA reads as TGCAGCGTCGCCGGGACACTGAACACCGGGGAGCTGTTTTTT.

This clonotype was seen a few times. The V and J genes are TRBV5-1 and TRBJ2-1; 10 bases match TRBD2. The CDR3 sequence is 16 residues long. J was trimmed by 3 bases and V by 0 bases; bases with no gene match: 3. The germline CDR1 and CDR2 sequences are SGHRS and YFSETQ. In DNA form, the CDR3 reads TGCGCCAGCAGCTTGGAACTAGCGGGATACTACAATGAGCAGTTCTTC. Its translation: CASSLELAGYYNEQFF.

In this sample, this clonotype turned up many times. The rearrangement joins TRBV7-2 to TRBJ1-6; no firm D call. Germline CDR1 is SGHTA and CDR2 is FQGNSA. V was clipped by 5 bases and J by 12 bases, with 11 bases between them. The CDR3 sequence is 12 residues long. The DNA of the CDR3 is TGTGCCAGCAGCCTCGTGGCCCGACCCCTCCACTTT. This encodes CASSLVARPLHF.